The 31 T cell receptor beta chains in this list originate from one sample, sequenced in a study of OX40 agonist ivuxolimab in advanced cancers. Method: immunoSEQ multiplex PCR; TCRdb's copy keeps in-frame clones and lacks some. The sample includes 65,000 to 95,000 clones, around 82% seen only once; the top ten take around 2.1%. This specimen consisted of CD4+ or CD8+ T cells sorted from blood, obtained in a trial of the OX40 agonist ivuxolimab. These receptors all come from an adult with an advanced solid tumor such as melanoma, head and neck, liver or kidney cancer.

This chain connects TRBV6-5 to TRBJ1-1, with 7 bases that match TRBD1. The length of the CDR3 is 13 residues. The germline V gene encodes CDR1 MNHEY and CDR2 SVGAGI. Trimming took 5 bases from V and 5 from J; bases not matched to a gene: 5. The CDR3 bases are TGTGCCAGCAGTAGGGGGCCGGGTACTGAAGCTTTCTTT. This translates into CASSRGPGTEAFF.

This clone has a handful of counts. This chain links TRBV28 with TRBJ2-5, with 10 bases matching TRBD1. Germline V gene lookup returns CDR1 MDHEN and CDR2 SYDVKM. The CDR3 consists of 14 residues. V was clipped by 4 bases and J by 6 bases; unmatched bases: 5. The CDR3 reads CASSYDRGLKTQYF. CDR3 DNA: TGTGCCAGCAGTTACGACAGGGGGCTGAAGACCCAGTACTTC. The whole variable domain, remainder taken from reference TRBV28 and TRBJ2-5, is DVKVTQSSRYLVKRTGEKVFLECVQDMDHENMFWYRQDPGLGLRLIYFSYDVKMKEKGDIPEGYSVSREKKERFSLILESASTNQTSMYLCASSYDRGLKTQYFGPGTRLLVL.

The chain is built from TRBV9 and TRBJ2-1; D may be TRBD2 (7 bases). The ends were cut back, 1 base at V and 9 bases at J, with 20 bases in the middle. CDR3 length equals 16 residues. Germline CDR1 SGDLS, CDR2 YYNGEE. CDR3: CASSVPASGRGAEQFF. The CDR3 DNA follows: TGTGCCAGCAGCGTACCGGCTAGCGGTCGGGGGGCTGAGCAGTTCTTC.

CDR3: CASTRPGGTEAFF. CDR3 nucleotides: TGTGCCAGCACCAGGCCAGGGGGCACTGAAGCTTTCTTT. This chain uses TRBV28 with TRBJ1-1; the match to TRBD1 covers 7 bases. CDR1 is MDHEN, CDR2 SYDVKM, per germline. Unmatched junction bases numbered 6, after V lost 7 bases and J lost 4 bases. The CDR3 extends over 13 amino acids.

The chain uses TRBV7-2 and TRBJ2-7; D remains ambiguous. CDR1 is SGHTA, CDR2 FQGNSA, per germline. There are 12 residues in the CDR3. V lost 4 bases to trimming and J lost 7 bases, with 11 bases between them. The CDR3: CASSSFAGEQYF. CDR3 bases: TGTGCCAGCAGCTCCTTCGCTGGGGAGCAGTACTTC.

The rearrangement joins TRBV5-4 to TRBJ1-5; possibly TRBD1 for D (6 bases). The CDR3 has 14 amino acids. Germline CDR1 and CDR2: SGHNT and YYREEE (reference sequence). The V and J ends lost 0 bases and 5 bases respectively, with 9 bases between them. The chain's CDR3 is CASSLEPGDQPQHF. The CDR3 coding sequence is TGTGCCAGCAGCTTGGAACCAGGGGATCAGCCCCAGCATTTT.

V usage is TRBV28 and J usage is TRBJ2-3; tentative D call: TRBD2 (5 bases). CDR3 length: 15 residues. Per germline, CDR1 MDHEN and CDR2 SYDVKM. The V and J ends lost 6 bases and 0 bases respectively, with 13 bases between them. The CDR3 loop is CASSPDGLSTDTQYF. In nucleotides, the CDR3 is TGTGCCAGCAGCCCGGACGGACTCAGCACAGATACGCAGTATTTT.

This sequence joins TRBV5-1 and TRBJ2-3; D might be TRBD1 (6 bases). Germline assignment: CDR1 SGHRS and CDR2 YFSETQ. V lost 4 bases and J 4 bases, leaving 13 bases between the germline ends. The CDR3 has 14 residues. CDR3 in DNA: TGCGCCAGCAGCCCGGGACAAGCAGCAGATACGCAGTATTTT. This codes for CASSPGQAADTQYF.

The rearrangement links TRBV30 to TRBJ2-7, with no clear D. The CDR3 spans 15 residues. Germline assignment: CDR1 GTSNPN and CDR2 SVGIG (reference sequence). Deletions cut 1 base from V and 1 base from J, with 14 bases between. The CDR3 is CAWSAGARTSYEQYF. The CDR3 region has the DNA TGTGCCTGGAGTGCAGGAGCACGAACATCCTACGAGCAGTACTTC.

This clone was observed a single time. The chain joins TRBV28 to TRBJ2-2; 10 nucleotides line up with TRBD2. CDR3 size: 19 residues. Losses at the gene ends were 6 bases for V and 5 bases for J; bases not matched to a gene: 18. The germline CDR1 and CDR2 sequences are MDHEN and SYDVKM. CDR3 nucleotides: TGTGCCAGCAGCCGGCCGAGTGGAGCGGGAGGGCCAATTACCGGGGAGCTGTTTTTT. Its protein product is CASSRPSGAGGPITGELFF.

The chain recombines TRBV6-5 with TRBJ1-4; a possible D gene is TRBD1 (5 bases). V was cut by 5 bases and J by 0 bases, with 7 bases left in between. This CDR3 is 14 amino acids long. Germline V gene data show CDR1 as MNHEY and CDR2 as SVGAGI. DNA for the CDR3: TGTGCCAGCAGTCGGACATCAACTAATGAAAAACTGTTTTTT. Residues: CASSRTSTNEKLFF.

This clone was recorded a few times. The CDR3 DNA is TGCGCCAGCAGGAGGGACAGAGCTTCCTACGAGCAGTACTTC. It translates to CASRRDRASYEQYF. The chain is built from TRBV4-1 and TRBJ2-7; 7 bases fit TRBD1. CDR1 is MGHRA, CDR2 YSYEKL, per germline. V dropped 6 bases and J dropped 1; count of bases not matched to a gene: 6. The CDR3 is made up of 14 amino acids.

V is TRBV4-3 and J is TRBJ2-1; D ambiguous. The V end was cut by 4 bases, the J end by 9 bases, with 13 bases between. The CDR3 is 13 amino acids. In germline, CDR1 is LGHNA, CDR2 YSLEER. The CDR3 spells CASSPVLSTEQFF. The CDR3 region has the DNA TGCGCCAGCAGCCCAGTCCTTAGTACTGAGCAGTTCTTC.

This chain links TRBV6-4 with TRBJ1-5; possibly TRBD1 for D (6 bases). The CDR3 has 14 residues. Trimming took off 6 bases at V and 7 bases at J, with 16 bases between the two ends. Per the germline V gene, CDR1 is MRHNA and CDR2 is SNTAGT. The CDR3 DNA reads TGTGCCAGCAGAAGACAGGTCTTGGCCCAGCCCCAGCATTTT. Translating gives CASRRQVLAQPQHF.

This chain links TRBV5-4 with TRBJ1-1, with D possibly TRBD1 on 5 matching bases. The CDR3 contains 15 residues. Trimming took off 3 bases at V and 1 base at J, with 13 bases between the two ends. CDR1 is SGHNT, CDR2 YYREEE, per germline (reference sequence). The CDR3 loop reads CASSWRSTGNTEAFF. The CDR3 coding sequence is TGTGCCAGCAGCTGGAGGTCTACAGGGAACACTGAAGCTTTCTTT.

The V and J genes are TRBV20-1 and TRBJ2-5; D uncertain. With 3 bases removed from V and 7 bases from J, the gap between germline ends came to 9 bases. This CDR3 has 11 residues. Germline V lookup: CDR1 DFQATT, CDR2 SNEGSKA (reference sequence). This CDR3 is CSASLVGTQYF. As DNA, the CDR3 is TGCAGTGCTAGTCTAGTTGGGACCCAGTACTTC.

The chain links TRBV28 to TRBJ1-6, with D unclear. Trimming took 1 base from V and 0 from J, leaving 10 bases between them. The CDR3 extends over 17 amino acids. Germline V gives CDR1 MDHEN, CDR2 SYDVKM. CDR3 DNA sequence: TGTGCCAGCAGTTTATACAGATTGAGCTCCTATAATTCACCCCTCCACTTT. Protein product: CASSLYRLSSYNSPLHF.

The chain has TRBV5-5 and TRBJ2-2; D is unclear. The CDR3 consists of 13 residues. The V gene's germline CDR1 is SGHKS and CDR2 YYEKEE (reference sequence). The ends were cut back, 0 bases at V and 6 bases at J, with 6 bases in the middle. DNA of the CDR3: TGTGCCAGCAGCTTGGTGTTCGCCGGGGAGCTGTTTTTT. It translates to CASSLVFAGELFF.

Points on this clone: The sample contains more than one DNA sequence encoding this CDR3. V is TRBV27 and J is TRBJ1-2; TRBD1 is a possible D gene (6 bases). The length of the CDR3 is 14 residues. The V and J ends lost 3 bases and 0 bases respectively, with 8 bases between them. Germline values: CDR1 MNHEY, CDR2 SMNVEV (reference sequence). The CDR3 bases are TGTGCCAGCAGTTTTGGACAGACTAACTATGGCTACACCTTC. Residues: CASSFGQTNYGYTF.

CDR3 DNA sequence: TGTGCCTGGAGGGGGGGCGGAAACACAGATACGCAGTATTTT. This gives the protein CAWRGGGNTDTQYF. The rearrangement uses TRBV30 and TRBJ2-3, with D perhaps being TRBD1 or TRBD2 (6 bases each). This CDR3 region has 14 residues. Looked up from germline, CDR1 is GTSNPN and CDR2 is SVGIG (reference sequence). V lost 3 bases and J 2 bases, leaving 12 bases between the germline ends.

This clone occurred once. The J gene is TRBJ2-7, the V gene TRBV28, with 8 bases identical to TRBD2. The V gene end was trimmed by 4 bases and the J gene end by 1 base; junction bases not matched to a gene: 6. The CDR3 runs 15 residues. The germline gives CDR1 MDHEN, CDR2 SYDVKM. The chain's CDR3 is CASSSAAGGSYEQYF. For the CDR3, the DNA is TGTGCCAGCAGTTCGGCGGCGGGAGGATCCTACGAGCAGTACTTC.

This chain joins TRBV27 and TRBJ2-1; D uncertain. The germline V gene encodes CDR1 MNHEY and CDR2 SMNVEV (reference sequence). V lost 8 bases to trimming and J lost 0 bases, with 8 bases between them. This CDR3 spans 13 amino acids. CDR3 DNA sequence: TGTGCCAGCTCGCGGCTCTCCTACAATGAGCAGTTCTTC. Its protein product is CASSRLSYNEQFF.

The gene calls are TRBV20-1 and TRBJ2-1; D gene uncertain. This CDR3 has 10 amino acids. Per the germline V gene, CDR1 is DFQATT and CDR2 is SNEGSKA (reference sequence). For the CDR3, the DNA is TGCAGCGCCTCGTACAATGAGCAGTTCTTC. Encoded protein: CSASYNEQFF.

By frequency in the sample, this clone is large. V is TRBV29-1 and J is TRBJ2-7, with D perhaps matching TRBD2 (5 bases). The CDR3 is 11 amino acids. V shed 6 bases and J shed 7 bases, with 13 bases lying between them. Germline CDR1 reads SQVTM; CDR2 reads ANQGSEA. The CDR3 DNA is TGCAGCGTCGAGAAGGAGGCAGAGCAGTACTTC. Translated: CSVEKEAEQYF.

DNA for the CDR3: TGTGCCAGCAGCCAACGTGGAGGGGGGGGGATCGGTGAGCAGTTCTTC. This codes for CASSQRGGGGIGEQFF. The gene calls are TRBV4-2 and TRBJ2-1; a weak D match, TRBD2 (7 bases). The germline V and J ends were trimmed by 2 bases and 9 bases, with 20 bases remaining between them. Germline CDR1 reads LGHNA; CDR2 reads YNFKEQ. The CDR3 has 16 residues.

The chain is built from TRBV15 and TRBJ2-1; a weak D match, TRBD1 (8 bases). Germline V gene data show CDR1 as LNHNV and CDR2 as YYDKDF (reference sequence). V dropped 0 bases and J dropped 5 bases, with 14 bases sitting between them. The CDR3 spans 16 residues. This CDR3 is CATSRDRTGRDNEQFF. CDR3 nucleotide sequence: TGTGCCACCAGCAGAGACCGGACAGGGAGGGACAATGAGCAGTTCTTC. Full variable domain (missing parts from reference TRBV15 and TRBJ2-1): DAMVIQNPRYQVTQFGKPVTLSCSQTLNHNVMYWYQQKSSQAPKLLFHYYDKDFNNEADTPDNFQSRRPNTSFCFLDIRSPGLGDTAMYLCATSRDRTGRDNEQFFGPGTRLTVL.

The rearrangement joins TRBV7-2 to TRBJ1-2; TRBD1 agrees at 8 bases. After removal of 7 bases from V and 6 bases from J, the junction contained 13 bases not matched to a gene. The germline gives CDR1 SGHTA, CDR2 FQGNSA. This CDR3 contains 15 residues. The CDR3 region has the DNA TGTGCCAGCACCCTAACTCATACAGGGGGTAATGGCTACACCTTC. Its translation is CASTLTHTGGNGYTF.

This chain links TRBV28 with TRBJ2-7, with 9 bases lining up with TRBD2. CDR1 is MDHEN, CDR2 SYDVKM, per germline. This CDR3 is 14 amino acids long. V lost 7 bases and J lost 0; bases outside the gene matches: 4. The chain's CDR3 is CASMRAGGSYEQYF. CDR3 bases: TGTGCCAGCATGAGAGCGGGAGGCTCCTACGAGCAGTACTTC.

The chain couples TRBV6-5 to TRBJ2-3; TRBD2 might be the D (6 bases). Per the germline V gene, CDR1 is MNHEY and CDR2 is SVGAGI. Trimming removed 5 bases from V and 0 bases from J, with 12 bases in between. The CDR3 has 15 residues. The CDR3 DNA follows: TGTGCCAGCAGTCGGGGCAGCGGGAGCACAGATACGCAGTATTTT. It translates to CASSRGSGSTDTQYF.

The J gene is TRBJ2-5, the V gene TRBV6-1; 15 bases map to TRBD2. Germline CDR1 MNHNS, CDR2 SASEGT. The CDR3 spans 20 residues. The ends lost 4 bases at V and 1 base at J; junction bases unmatched: 13. The CDR3 here is CASSAPRTSGGGGGQETQYF. As DNA, the CDR3 is TGTGCCAGCAGTGCACCCCGGACTAGCGGGGGGGGAGGGGGCCAAGAGACCCAGTACTTC.

This clone is a singleton in its sample. The V and J genes are TRBV7-9 and TRBJ2-4; D is possibly TRBD1 or TRBD2 (5 bases each). Trimming pared 5 bases from V and 9 bases from J, leaving 17 bases between. The CDR3 length is 14 residues. From germline, CDR1 is SEHNR and CDR2 FQNEAQ (reference sequence). The CDR3 DNA sequence: TGTGCCAGCAGCCAAGGGACCGCGTCCCCCATTCAGTACTTC. Amino acids: CASSQGTASPIQYF.